This is a list of T cell receptor beta chains from one sample in a study of beta chain features in type 1 diabetes. TCRdb keeps only in-frame clones here, not all; method: immunoSEQ multiplex PCR. The data show some 140,000 clones, approximately 9.2% seen once. Sequencing was done on a sample of central memory CD4+ T cells from blood. The receptors here all came from a young man in good health. Both conserved end residues are part of each CDR3. The order of the fields is clone size, J gene, V gene, CDR3 protein. Size is omitted from some rows. Given values are once, few, many or a class for expanded clones.

-	TRBJ2-7	TRBV30	CAWTKQGWNEQYF
-	TRBJ2-5	TRBV5-4	CASSPRSGGQQETQYF
-	TRBJ2-3	TRBV4-2	CASSYPTGQGDTQYF
-	-	TRBV6-5	CASRDPGQGANEQYF
few	TRBJ1-2	TRBV19	CASSMQGDGYTF
few	TRBJ1-3	TRBV6-5	CASSYQQGAGNTIYF
few	TRBJ2-1	TRBV5-1	CASHAGYDEQFF
few	TRBJ2-3	TRBV6-5	CASICGAGDTQYF
few	TRBJ2-1	TRBV7-3	CASSLMGASGGPANEQFF
-	TRBJ1-4	TRBV4-3	CASSPLDSAEKLFF
-	TRBJ1-4	TRBV18	CASSPPFDSPSANEKLFF
-	TRBJ2-3	TRBV7-9	CASSLYRTGAADDTQYF
few	TRBJ2-1	TRBV25-1	CASSEPSQGDNEQFF
few	TRBJ1-6	TRBV6-1	CASSPRQGGNSPLHF
-	TRBJ2-3	TRBV4-1	CASSQLAGGSDTQYF
-	TRBJ1-2	TRBV6-6	CASRPTGDNYGYTF
few	TRBJ1-1	TRBV7-2	CAAGNPNTEAFF
many	TRBJ1-6	TRBV7-9	CASSLGTGEKNSPLHF
-	TRBJ2-1	TRBV20-1	CSASLADEQFF
few	TRBJ2-5	TRBV5-1	CASSLELAGGTQETQYF
few	TRBJ2-7	TRBV6-6	CASSSVRGSYEQYF
-	TRBJ2-1	TRBV7-3	CASSPRLAGGLDEQFF
many	TRBJ1-2	TRBV2	CASSDVNYGYTF
few	TRBJ1-1	TRBV27	CASIAIAGGTEAFF
few	TRBJ1-5	TRBV30	CAWSRGGFGQPQHF
few	TRBJ1-6	TRBV4-2	CASSQDARTGGNSPLHF
few	TRBJ1-6	TRBV6-1	CASSLEVSPLHF
few	TRBJ2-3	TRBV30	CAWSAVAGGPTSTDTQYF
few	TRBJ1-5	TRBV19	CASTDRGGNQPQHF
few	TRBJ1-6	TRBV6-6	CASSYFPGKNSPLHF